This entry features one T cell receptor (beta chain) sequence. Its antigen is currently unknown. The TCR alpha and TCR beta cDNA libraries, bearing sample barcodes and UMIs, were generated by 5'RACE using constant-segment primers. TCRdb itself ran the 5' RACE reads through MiXCR, one entry per CDR3 protein. The profile shows about half a million distinct CDR3 sequences, about 20% of them singletons. The sample is drawn from a study of T-cell memory formation after mild COVID-19. Study context: Largely, TCR clusters stayed within a single donor.

Study observations and caveats: Confirmation was lacking for SARS-CoV-2 specificity of second-wave clones that peaked on day 37. Pre-infection memory already had some responding clones, implying cross-reactive memory joined.

This TCR derives from an adult woman who had mild COVID-19 (a few samples of this study predate the infection). Cell type and time point are not known. Sequenced: PBMCs or a T cell subset sorted from them (not recorded which).

In DNA, the CDR3 is TGTGCCAGCAGTTTAAAGTCTGGGTCCTACGAGCAGTACTTC. Translated: CASSLKSGSYEQYF. This chain connects TRBV12-3 or TRBV12-4 to TRBJ2-7; D is undetermined. The V gene lost 2 bases and the J gene lost 1 base, with 9 bases spanning the gap. This CDR3 spans 14 amino acids.